This is a list of T cell receptor beta chains from one sample in a study of blood T cell repertoires in COVID-19. Clones were read by immunoSEQ multiplex PCR, and TCRdb kept only the in-frame ones, dropping some. The table has over 70,000 clones, more than 85% seen once; the top ten hold 2% to 3%. The sequenced sample was peripheral blood. The origin of the receptors is a man aged 50-59 years with COVID-19, enrolled during active disease. Each CDR3 is given with its conserved first and last residue. The D gene is left open where the match is weak. Rows give clone size only sometimes, using once, few, many, or a class for an expanded clone.

>TRBJ1-1|NA|NA|TRBV10-3
CAISKIYTDMNTEAFF
>TRBJ1-4|TRBD1|NA|TRBV15
CATSYDRGVNEKLFF
>TRBJ2-7|TRBD2|NA|TRBV9
CASSPRLAGSYEQYF
>TRBJ2-3|NA|NA|TRBV10-1
CATGDSRDSSTDTQYF
>TRBJ2-7|TRBD1|NA|TRBV28
CASSLDRGHEQYF
>TRBJ2-3|NA|NA|TRBV3-1/TRBV3-2
CASSQYLSADTQYF
>TRBJ1-5|NA|NA|TRBV4-1
CASSQDGQGNQPQHF
>TRBJ1-1|NA|NA|TRBV3-1/TRBV3-2
CASSPRSFF
>TRBJ2-6|NA|NA|TRBV5-1
CASSLADSSGANVLTF
>TRBJ1-4|TRBD1|NA|TRBV20-1
CSASSATGDEKLFF
>TRBJ2-2|NA|few|TRBV12-3/TRBV12-4
CASSLVSRELFF
>TRBJ2-1|TRBD2|NA|TRBV11-3
CASSLAGAGNEQFF
>TRBJ2-1|NA|NA|TRBV7-9
CASSRGSYNEQFF
>TRBJ1-5|TRBD1|once|TRBV12-3/TRBV12-4
CASSGQGTQPQHF
>TRBJ2-1|TRBD2|once|TRBV5-1
CASSLASAGDEQFF
>TRBJ1-2|NA|NA|TRBV5-6
CASSLGGGARHYGYTF
>TRBJ2-3|TRBD1|NA|TRBV13
CASSLGARQGWSTDTQYF
>TRBJ2-1|NA|NA|TRBV5-1
CASSLQRATYNEQFF
>TRBJ1-5|NA|NA|TRBV5-1
CASSLGAGSQPQHF
>TRBJ2-5|TRBD1|NA|TRBV5-1
CASSLARSGWSDRGIETQYF
>TRBJ2-3|NA|NA|TRBV29-1
CSVAPDSTDTQYF
>TRBJ2-7|NA|NA|TRBV7-9
CASGQGIDYANEQYF
>TRBJ2-6|TRBD1|NA|TRBV5-1
CASSLVGTGVPGANVLTF
>TRBJ1-4|NA|NA|TRBV30
CAWSPTPGTNEKLFF
>TRBJ2-5|NA|NA|TRBV12-3/TRBV12-4
CASTPGLRETQYF
>TRBJ1-2|NA|NA|TRBV25-1
CASSESFQTTYTF
>TRBJ2-1|TRBD2|NA|TRBV29-1
CSVELGLAGPNEQFF
>TRBJ2-1|TRBD1|NA|TRBV11-2
CASSLGKGAQPYNEQFF
>TRBJ1-2|TRBD1|NA|TRBV9
CASSEIQGYGYTF